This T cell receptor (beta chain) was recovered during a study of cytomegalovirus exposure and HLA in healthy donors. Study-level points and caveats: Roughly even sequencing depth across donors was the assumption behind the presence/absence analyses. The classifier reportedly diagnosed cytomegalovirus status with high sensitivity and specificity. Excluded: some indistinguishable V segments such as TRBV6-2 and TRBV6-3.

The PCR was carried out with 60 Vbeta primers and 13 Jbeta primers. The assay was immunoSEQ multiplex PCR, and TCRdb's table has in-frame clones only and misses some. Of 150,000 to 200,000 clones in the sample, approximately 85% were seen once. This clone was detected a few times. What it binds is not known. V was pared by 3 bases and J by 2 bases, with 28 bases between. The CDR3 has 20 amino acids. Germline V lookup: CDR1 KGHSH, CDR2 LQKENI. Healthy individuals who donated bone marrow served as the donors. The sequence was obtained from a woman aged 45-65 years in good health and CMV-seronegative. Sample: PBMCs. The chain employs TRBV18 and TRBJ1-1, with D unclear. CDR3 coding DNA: TGTGCCAGCTCACCCACCCTACTCCTTACTGGCTTGGGCCATAACACTGAAGCTTTCTTT. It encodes CASSPTLLLTGLGHNTEAFF.